A single sample gave rise to the 2 T cell receptor beta chains below, sequenced in a study of blood T cell repertoires in COVID-19 (dated by TCRdb to 2018 to 2021). To prepare the library, the immunoSEQ multiplex PCR assay was applied. This immuneACCESS table, as held by TCRdb, lists in-frame sequences with V and J called but not all clones. Of the missing ones, under half trace to an unresolved V gene in checked studies; the others have no known cause. The sample has about 100,000 clones on record, 85% of them singletons. The ten largest clones add up to roughly 12% of the sample. The specimen was peripheral blood. These receptors all come from a man aged 50-60 years with active or convalescent COVID-19.

The rearrangement links TRBV18 to TRBJ1-2; D is undetermined. The CDR3 is 12 residues long. Trimming left V 3 bases short and J 7 bases short, with 9 bases between. From germline, CDR1 is KGHSH and CDR2 LQKENI. This chain's CDR3 is CASSPAGSGYTF. The CDR3 nucleotides read TGTGCCAGCTCACCGGCAGGCTCTGGCTACACCTTC.

The V call is TRBV27, the J call TRBJ1-6; 8 bases map to TRBD1. The CDR3 runs to 16 residues. Per the germline V gene, CDR1 is MNHEY and CDR2 is SMNVEV (reference sequence). V shed 5 bases, J shed 8 bases, and the junction held 11 bases outside the gene matches. This chain's CDR3 is CASSLNWDRRHSPLHF. The CDR3 DNA is TGTGCCAGCAGTCTTAATTGGGACAGGAGACATTCACCCCTCCACTTT.